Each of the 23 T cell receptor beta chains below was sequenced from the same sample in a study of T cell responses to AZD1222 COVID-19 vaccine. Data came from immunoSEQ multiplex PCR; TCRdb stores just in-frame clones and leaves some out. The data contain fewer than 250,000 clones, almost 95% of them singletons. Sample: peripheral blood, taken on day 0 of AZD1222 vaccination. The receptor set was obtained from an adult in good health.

CDR3 sequence reads: CASSAGPGGGEKLFF. CDR3 DNA: TGTGCCAGCAGCGCCGGACCGGGGGGTGGTGAAAAACTGTTTTTT. V and J are TRBV9 and TRBJ1-4; possible D gene TRBD1, 5 bases. CDR1 and CDR2 from the germline V gene are SGDLS and YYNGEE. V shed 3 bases and J shed 7 bases, with 16 bases lying between them. The CDR3 spans 15 residues.

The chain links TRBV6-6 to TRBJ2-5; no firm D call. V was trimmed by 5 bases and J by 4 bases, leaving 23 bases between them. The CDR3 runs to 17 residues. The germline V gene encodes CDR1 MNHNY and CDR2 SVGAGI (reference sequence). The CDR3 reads CASSRLSGLSVGETQYF. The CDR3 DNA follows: TGTGCCAGCAGTCGACTCTCTGGGCTGAGCGTCGGAGAGACCCAGTACTTC.

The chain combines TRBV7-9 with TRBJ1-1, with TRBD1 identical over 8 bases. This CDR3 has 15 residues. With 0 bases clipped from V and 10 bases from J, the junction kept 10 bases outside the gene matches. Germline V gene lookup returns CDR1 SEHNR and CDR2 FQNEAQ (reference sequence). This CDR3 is CASSLAGSQGEGAFF. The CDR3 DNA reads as TGTGCCAGCAGCTTAGCTGGTTCACAGGGGGAAGGAGCTTTCTTT.

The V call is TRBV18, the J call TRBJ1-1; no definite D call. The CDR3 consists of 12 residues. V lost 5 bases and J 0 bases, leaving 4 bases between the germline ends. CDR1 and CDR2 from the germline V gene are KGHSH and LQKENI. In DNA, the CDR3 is TGTGCCAGCTCAGCTTTGAACACTGAAGCTTTCTTT. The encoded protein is CASSALNTEAFF.

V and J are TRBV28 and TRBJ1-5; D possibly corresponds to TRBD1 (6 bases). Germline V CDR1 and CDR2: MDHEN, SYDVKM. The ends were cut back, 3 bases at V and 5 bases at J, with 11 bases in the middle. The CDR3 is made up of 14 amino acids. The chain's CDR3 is CASSFGQLDQPQHF. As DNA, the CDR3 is TGTGCCAGCAGTTTTGGACAGTTGGATCAGCCCCAGCATTTT.

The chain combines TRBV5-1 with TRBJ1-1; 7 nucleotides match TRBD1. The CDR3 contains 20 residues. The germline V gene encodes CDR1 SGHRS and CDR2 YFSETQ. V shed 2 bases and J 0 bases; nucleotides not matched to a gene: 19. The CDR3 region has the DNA TGCGCCAGCAGCTTACAGGGGCCAGAGAATCGAGTCGGCATGAACACTGAAGCTTTCTTT. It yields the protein CASSLQGPENRVGMNTEAFF.

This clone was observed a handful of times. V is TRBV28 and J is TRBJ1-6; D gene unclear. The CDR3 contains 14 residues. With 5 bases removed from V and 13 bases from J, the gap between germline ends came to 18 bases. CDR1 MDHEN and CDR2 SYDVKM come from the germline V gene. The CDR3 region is CASSTHKDGSPLHF. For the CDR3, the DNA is TGTGCCAGCAGTACACACAAAGATGGTTCTCCCCTCCACTTT. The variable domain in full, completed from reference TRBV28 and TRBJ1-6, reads DVKVTQSSRYLVKRTGEKVFLECVQDMDHENMFWYRQDPGLGLRLIYFSYDVKMKEKGDIPEGYSVSREKKERFSLILESASTNQTSMYLCASSTHKDGSPLHFGNGTRLTVT.

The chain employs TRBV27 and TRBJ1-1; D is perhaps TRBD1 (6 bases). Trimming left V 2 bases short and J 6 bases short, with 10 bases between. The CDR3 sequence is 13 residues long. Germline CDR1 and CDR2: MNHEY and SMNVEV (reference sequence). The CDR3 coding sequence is TGTGCCAGCAGTTTAAGGGGGGCACCTGAAGCTTTCTTT. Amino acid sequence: CASSLRGAPEAFF.

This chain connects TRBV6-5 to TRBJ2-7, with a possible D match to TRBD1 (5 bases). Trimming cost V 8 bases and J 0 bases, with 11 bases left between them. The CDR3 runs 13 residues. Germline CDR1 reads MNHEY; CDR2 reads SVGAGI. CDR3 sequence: CASVLTGSYEQYF. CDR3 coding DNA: TGTGCCAGCGTACTCACAGGCTCCTACGAGCAGTACTTC.

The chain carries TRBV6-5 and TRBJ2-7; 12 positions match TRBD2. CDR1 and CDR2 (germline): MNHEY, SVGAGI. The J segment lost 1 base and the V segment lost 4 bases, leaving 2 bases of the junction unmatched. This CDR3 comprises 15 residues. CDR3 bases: TGTGCCAGCAGTTCCGGGACTAGCGGGTCCTACGAGCAGTACTTC. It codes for CASSSGTSGSYEQYF.

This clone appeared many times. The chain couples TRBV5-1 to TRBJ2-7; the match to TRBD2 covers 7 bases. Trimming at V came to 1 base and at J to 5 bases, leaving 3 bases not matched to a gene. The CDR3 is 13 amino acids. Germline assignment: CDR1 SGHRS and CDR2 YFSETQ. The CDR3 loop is CASSLRGRDEQYF. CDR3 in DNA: TGCGCCAGCAGCTTGCGGGGGAGGGACGAGCAGTACTTC.

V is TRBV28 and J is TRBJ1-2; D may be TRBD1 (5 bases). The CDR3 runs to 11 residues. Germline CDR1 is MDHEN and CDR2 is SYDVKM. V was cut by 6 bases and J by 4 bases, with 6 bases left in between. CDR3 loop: CASSRAYGYTF. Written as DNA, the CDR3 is TGTGCCAGCAGCAGGGCCTATGGCTACACCTTC.

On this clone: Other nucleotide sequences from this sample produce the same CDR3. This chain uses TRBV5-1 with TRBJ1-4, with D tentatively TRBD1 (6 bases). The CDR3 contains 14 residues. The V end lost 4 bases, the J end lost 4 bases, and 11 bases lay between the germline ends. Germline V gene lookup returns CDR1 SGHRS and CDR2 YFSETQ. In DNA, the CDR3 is TGCGCCAGCAGCCTTACAGGGATTAATGAAAAACTGTTTTTT. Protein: CASSLTGINEKLFF. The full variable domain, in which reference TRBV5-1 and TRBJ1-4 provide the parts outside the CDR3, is KAGVTQTPRYLIKTRGQQVTLSCSPISGHRSVSWYQQTPGQGLQFLFEYFSETQRNKGNFPGRFSGRQFSNSRSEMNVSTLELGDSALYLCASSLTGINEKLFFGSGTQLSVL.

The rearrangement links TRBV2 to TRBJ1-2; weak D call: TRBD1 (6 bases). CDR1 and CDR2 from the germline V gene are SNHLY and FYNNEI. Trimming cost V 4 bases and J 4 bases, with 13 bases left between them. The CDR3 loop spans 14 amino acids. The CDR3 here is CASSVSGVGYGYTF. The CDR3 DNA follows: TGTGCCAGCAGTGTTTCAGGGGTTGGCTATGGCTACACCTTC.

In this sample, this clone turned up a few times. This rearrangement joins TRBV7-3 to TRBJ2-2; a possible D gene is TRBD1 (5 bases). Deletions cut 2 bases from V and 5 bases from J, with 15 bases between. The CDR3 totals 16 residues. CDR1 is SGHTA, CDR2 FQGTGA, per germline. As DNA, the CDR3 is TGTGCCAGCAGCTTACCCTCCCGTGGGGCTACCGGGGAGCTGTTTTTT. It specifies CASSLPSRGATGELFF.

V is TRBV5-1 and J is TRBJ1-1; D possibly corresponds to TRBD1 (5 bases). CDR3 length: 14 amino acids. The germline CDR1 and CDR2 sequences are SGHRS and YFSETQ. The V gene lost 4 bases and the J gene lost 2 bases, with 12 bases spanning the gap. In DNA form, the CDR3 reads TGCGCCAGCAGCCTCGAGACAGCTAACACTGAAGCTTTCTTT. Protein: CASSLETANTEAFF.

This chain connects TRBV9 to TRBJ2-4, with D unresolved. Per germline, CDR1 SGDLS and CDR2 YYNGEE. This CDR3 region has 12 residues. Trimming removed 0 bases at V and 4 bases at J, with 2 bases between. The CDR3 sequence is CASSVVKNIQYF. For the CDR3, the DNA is TGTGCCAGCAGCGTAGTTAAAAACATTCAGTACTTC.

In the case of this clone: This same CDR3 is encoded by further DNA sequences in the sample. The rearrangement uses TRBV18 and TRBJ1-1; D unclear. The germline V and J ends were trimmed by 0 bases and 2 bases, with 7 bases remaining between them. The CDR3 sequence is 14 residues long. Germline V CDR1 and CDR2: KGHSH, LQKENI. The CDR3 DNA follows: TGTGCCAGCTCACCACCAGGTGGAAACACTGAAGCTTTCTTT. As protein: CASSPPGGNTEAFF.

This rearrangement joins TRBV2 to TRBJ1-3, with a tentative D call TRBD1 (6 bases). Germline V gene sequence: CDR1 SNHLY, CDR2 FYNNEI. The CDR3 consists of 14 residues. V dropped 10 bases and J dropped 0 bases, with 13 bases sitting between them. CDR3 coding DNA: TGTGCCACACAAGGGGGGAGCTCTGGAAACACCATATATTTT. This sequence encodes CATQGGSSGNTIYF.

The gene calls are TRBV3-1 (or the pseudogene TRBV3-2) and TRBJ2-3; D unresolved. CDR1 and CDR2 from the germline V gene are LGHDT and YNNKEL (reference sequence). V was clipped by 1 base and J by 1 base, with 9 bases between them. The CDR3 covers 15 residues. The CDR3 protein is CASSQGQVGTDTQYF. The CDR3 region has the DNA TGTGCCAGCAGCCAAGGGCAGGTTGGCACAGATACGCAGTATTTT.

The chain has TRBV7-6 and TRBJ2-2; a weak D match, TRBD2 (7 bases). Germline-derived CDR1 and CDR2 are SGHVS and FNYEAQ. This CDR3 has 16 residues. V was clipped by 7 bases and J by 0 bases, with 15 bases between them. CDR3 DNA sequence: TGTGCCAGCACCCTAGCGGCAGGGGCGAACACCGGGGAGCTGTTTTTT. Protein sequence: CASTLAAGANTGELFF.

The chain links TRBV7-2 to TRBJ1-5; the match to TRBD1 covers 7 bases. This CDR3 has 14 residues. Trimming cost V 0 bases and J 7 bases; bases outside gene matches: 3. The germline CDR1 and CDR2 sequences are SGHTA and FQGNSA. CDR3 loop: CASSLAQGSQPQHF. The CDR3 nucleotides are TGTGCCAGCAGCTTAGCACAGGGGTCCCAGCCCCAGCATTTT. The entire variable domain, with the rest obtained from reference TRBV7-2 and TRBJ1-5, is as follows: GAGVSQSPSNKVTEKGKDVELRCDPISGHTALYWYRQSLGQGLEFLIYFQGNSAPDKSGLPSDRFSAERTGGSVSTLTIQRTQQEDSAVYLCASSLAQGSQPQHFGDGTRLSIL.

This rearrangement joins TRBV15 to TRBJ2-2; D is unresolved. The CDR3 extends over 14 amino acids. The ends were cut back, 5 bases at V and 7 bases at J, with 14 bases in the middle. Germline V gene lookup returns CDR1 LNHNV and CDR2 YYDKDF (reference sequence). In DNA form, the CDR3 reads TGTGCCACCAGCTCCGGAATGCTCAGCGGGGAGCTGTTTTTT. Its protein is CATSSGMLSGELFF.